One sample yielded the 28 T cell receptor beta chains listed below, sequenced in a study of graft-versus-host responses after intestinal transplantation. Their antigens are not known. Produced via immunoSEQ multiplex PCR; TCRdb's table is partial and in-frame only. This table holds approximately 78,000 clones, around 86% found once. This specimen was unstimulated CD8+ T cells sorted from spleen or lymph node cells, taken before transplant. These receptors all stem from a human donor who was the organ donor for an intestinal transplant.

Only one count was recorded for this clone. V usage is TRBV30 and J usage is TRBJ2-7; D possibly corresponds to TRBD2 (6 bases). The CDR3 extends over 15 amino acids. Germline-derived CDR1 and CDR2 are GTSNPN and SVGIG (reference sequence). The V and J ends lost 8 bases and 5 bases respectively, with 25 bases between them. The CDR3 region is CAGLQRNRVPDEQYF. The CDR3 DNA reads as TGTGCCGGACTACAAAGGAATAGGGTTCCGGACGAGCAGTACTTC.

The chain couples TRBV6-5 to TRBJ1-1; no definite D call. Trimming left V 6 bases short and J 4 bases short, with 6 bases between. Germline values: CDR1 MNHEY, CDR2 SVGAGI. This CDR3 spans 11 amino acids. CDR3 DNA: TGTGCCAGCAGGTCGTTCACTGAAGCTTTCTTT. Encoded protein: CASRSFTEAFF.

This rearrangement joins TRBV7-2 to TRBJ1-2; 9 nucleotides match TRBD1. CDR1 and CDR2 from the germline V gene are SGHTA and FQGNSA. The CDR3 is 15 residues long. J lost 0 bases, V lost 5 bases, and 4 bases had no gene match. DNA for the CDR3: TGTGCCAGCAGCGTCGACAGGGGGTCTAACTATGGCTACACCTTC. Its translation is CASSVDRGSNYGYTF.

The CDR3 DNA follows: TGTGCCAGCAGCCTTCTCTCCACATCTTTCACTGAAGCTTTCTTT. It encodes CASSLLSTSFTEAFF. The chain couples TRBV5-8 to TRBJ1-1; D ambiguous. V was trimmed by 4 bases and J by 4 bases, leaving 17 bases between them. Germline V gene data show CDR1 as SGHTS and CDR2 as YDEGEE. The CDR3 is 15 residues long.

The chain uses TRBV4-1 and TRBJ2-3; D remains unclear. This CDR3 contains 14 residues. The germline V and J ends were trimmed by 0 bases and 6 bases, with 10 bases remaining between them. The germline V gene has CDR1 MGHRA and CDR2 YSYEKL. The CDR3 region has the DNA TGCGCCAGCAGCCAAGAGCGGTTCGGGGATACGCAGTATTTT. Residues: CASSQERFGDTQYF.

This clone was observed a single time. This chain's CDR3 is CASRLIPDSFNSPLHF. Here the CDR3 DNA reads TGTGCCAGCAGACTGATACCGGACAGCTTTAATTCACCCCTCCACTTT. The rearrangement joins TRBV28 to TRBJ1-6; possibly TRBD1 for D (6 bases). CDR3 length equals 16 residues. Germline V gene data show CDR1 as MDHEN and CDR2 as SYDVKM. Trimming removed 6 bases from V and 6 bases from J, with 18 bases in between.

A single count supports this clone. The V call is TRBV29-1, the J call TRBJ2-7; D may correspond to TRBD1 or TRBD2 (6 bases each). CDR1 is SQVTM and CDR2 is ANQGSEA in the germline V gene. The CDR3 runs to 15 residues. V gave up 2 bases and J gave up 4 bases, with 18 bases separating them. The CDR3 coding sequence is TGCAGCGTTGAACTGGAGGGGGATGTCTCTTACGAGCAGTACTTC. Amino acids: CSVELEGDVSYEQYF.

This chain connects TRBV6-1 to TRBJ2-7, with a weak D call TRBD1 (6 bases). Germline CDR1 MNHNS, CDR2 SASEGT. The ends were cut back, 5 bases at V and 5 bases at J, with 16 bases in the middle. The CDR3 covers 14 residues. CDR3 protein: CASSFSEGVDEQYF. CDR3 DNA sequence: TGTGCCAGCAGTTTTAGCGAGGGGGTGGACGAGCAGTACTTC.

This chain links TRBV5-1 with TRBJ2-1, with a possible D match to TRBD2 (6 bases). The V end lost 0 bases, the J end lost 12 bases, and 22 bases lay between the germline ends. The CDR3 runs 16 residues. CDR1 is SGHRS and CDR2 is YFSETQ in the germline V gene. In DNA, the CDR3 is TGCGCCAGCAGCTTGGAGCTGGGACTTGGTTTTCCGGGGCAGTTCTTC. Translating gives CASSLELGLGFPGQFF.

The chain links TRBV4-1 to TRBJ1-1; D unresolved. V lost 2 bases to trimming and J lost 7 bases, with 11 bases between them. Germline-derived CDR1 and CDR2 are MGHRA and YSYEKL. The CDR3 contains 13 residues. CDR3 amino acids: CASSQLLFREAFF. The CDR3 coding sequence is TGCGCCAGCAGCCAACTTCTGTTCCGTGAAGCTTTCTTT.

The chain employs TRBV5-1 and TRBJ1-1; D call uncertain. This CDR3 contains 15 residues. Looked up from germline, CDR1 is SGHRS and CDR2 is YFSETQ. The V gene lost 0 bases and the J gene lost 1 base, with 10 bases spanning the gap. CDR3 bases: TGCGCCAGCAGCTTGGCCAGGAATGAGAACACTGAAGCTTTCTTT. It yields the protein CASSLARNENTEAFF. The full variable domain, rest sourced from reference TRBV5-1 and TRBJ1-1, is KAGVTQTPRYLIKTRGQQVTLSCSPISGHRSVSWYQQTPGQGLQFLFEYFSETQRNKGNFPGRFSGRQFSNSRSEMNVSTLELGDSALYLCASSLARNENTEAFFGQGTRLTVV.

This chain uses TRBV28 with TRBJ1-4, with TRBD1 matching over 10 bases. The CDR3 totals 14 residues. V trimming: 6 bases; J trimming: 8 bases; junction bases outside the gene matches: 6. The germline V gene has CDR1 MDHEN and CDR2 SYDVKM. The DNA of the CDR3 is TGTGCCAGCAGCGACAGGGGGCGGTGGGAAAAACTGTTTTTT. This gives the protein CASSDRGRWEKLFF.

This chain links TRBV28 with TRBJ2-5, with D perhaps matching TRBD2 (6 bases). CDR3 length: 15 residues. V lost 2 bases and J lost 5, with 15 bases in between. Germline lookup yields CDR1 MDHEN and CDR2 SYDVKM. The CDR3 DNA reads TGTGCCAGCAGTTTAGGAGGAGGGGTTCAGGAGACCCAGTACTTC. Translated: CASSLGGGVQETQYF.

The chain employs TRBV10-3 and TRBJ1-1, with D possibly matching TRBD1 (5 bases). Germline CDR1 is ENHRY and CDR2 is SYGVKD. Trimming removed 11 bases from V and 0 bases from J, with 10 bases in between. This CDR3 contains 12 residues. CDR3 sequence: CAALGVNTEAFF. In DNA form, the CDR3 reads TGTGCCGCCCTAGGGGTGAACACTGAAGCTTTCTTT.

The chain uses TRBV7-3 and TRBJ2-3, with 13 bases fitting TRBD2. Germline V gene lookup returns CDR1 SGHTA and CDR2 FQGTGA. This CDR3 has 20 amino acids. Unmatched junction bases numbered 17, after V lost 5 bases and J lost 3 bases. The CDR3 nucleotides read TGTGCCAGCAGCGCTTGGCGGGGGGAGACTAGCGGGGGGCGAACAGATACGCAGTATTTT. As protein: CASSAWRGETSGGRTDTQYF.

Here the CDR3 DNA reads TGTGCCTACAATTCCGGGACTAGCAACACCGGGGAGCTGTTTTTT. Translating it yields CAYNSGTSNTGELFF. The chain links TRBV30 to TRBJ2-2, with 9 nucleotides matching TRBD2. CDR1 GTSNPN and CDR2 SVGIG come from the germline V gene (reference sequence). The V gene end was trimmed by 7 bases and the J gene end by 2 bases; junction bases not matched to a gene: 8. There are 15 residues in the CDR3.

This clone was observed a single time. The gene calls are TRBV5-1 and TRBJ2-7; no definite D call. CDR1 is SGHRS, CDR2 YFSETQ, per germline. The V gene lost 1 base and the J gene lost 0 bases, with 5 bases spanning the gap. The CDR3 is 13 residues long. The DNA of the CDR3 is TGCGCCAGCAGCTTGACTGGCTCCTACGAGCAGTACTTC. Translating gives CASSLTGSYEQYF.

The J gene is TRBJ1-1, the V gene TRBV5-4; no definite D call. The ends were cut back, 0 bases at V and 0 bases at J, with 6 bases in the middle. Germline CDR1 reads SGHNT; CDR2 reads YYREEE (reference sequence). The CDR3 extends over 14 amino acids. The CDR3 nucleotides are TGTGCCAGCAGCTTGGGACTGATGAACACTGAAGCTTTCTTT. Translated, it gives CASSLGLMNTEAFF. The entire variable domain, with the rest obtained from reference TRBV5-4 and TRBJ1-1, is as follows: ETGVTQSPTHLIKTRGQQVTLRCSSQSGHNTVSWYQQALGQGPQFIFQYYREEENGRGNFPPRFSGLQFPNYSSELNVNALELDDSALYLCASSLGLMNTEAFFGQGTRLTVV.

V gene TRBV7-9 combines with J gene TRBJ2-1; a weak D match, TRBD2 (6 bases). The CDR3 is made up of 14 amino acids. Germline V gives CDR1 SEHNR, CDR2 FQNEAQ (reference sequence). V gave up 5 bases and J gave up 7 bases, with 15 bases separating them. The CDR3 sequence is CASSPQAGINEQFF. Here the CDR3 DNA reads TGTGCCAGCAGCCCACAGGCGGGGATAAATGAGCAGTTCTTC.

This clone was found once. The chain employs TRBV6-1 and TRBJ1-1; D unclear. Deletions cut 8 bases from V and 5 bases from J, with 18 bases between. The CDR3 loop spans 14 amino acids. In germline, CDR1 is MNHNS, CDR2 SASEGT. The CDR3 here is CASRPGGSGTEAFF. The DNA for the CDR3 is TGTGCCAGCCGGCCTGGAGGGTCTGGGACTGAAGCTTTCTTT.

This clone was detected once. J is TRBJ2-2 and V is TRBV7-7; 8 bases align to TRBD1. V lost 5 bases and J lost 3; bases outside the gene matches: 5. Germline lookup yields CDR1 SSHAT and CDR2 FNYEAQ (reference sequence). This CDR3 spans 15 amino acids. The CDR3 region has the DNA TGTGCCAGCAGCCCGGACAGGGAGGACACCGGGGAGCTGTTTTTT. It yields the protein CASSPDREDTGELFF.

DNA of the CDR3: TGTGCCAGCTCACCCTCTTTTGACGAGCAGTACTTC. It specifies CASSPSFDEQYF. The genes are TRBV18 and TRBJ2-7; D is undetermined. There are 12 residues in the CDR3. Germline assignment: CDR1 KGHSH and CDR2 LQKENI. V was trimmed by 3 bases and J by 5 bases, leaving 8 bases between them. Supplemented by reference TRBV18 and TRBJ2-7, the full variable domain reads NAGVMQNPRHLVRRRGQEARLRCSPMKGHSHVYWYRQLPEEGLKFMVYLQKENIIDESGMPKERFSAEFPKEGPSILRIQQVVRGDSAAYFCASSPSFDEQYFGPGTRLTVT.

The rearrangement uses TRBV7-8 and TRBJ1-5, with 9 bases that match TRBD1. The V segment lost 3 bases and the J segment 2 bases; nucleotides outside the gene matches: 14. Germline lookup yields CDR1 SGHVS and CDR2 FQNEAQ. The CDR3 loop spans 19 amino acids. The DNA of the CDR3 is TGTGCCAGCAGCTTCCTCCGCGGGACAGGGTTGGGTGGCAATCAGCCCCAGCATTTT. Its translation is CASSFLRGTGLGGNQPQHF.

CDR3 sequence (DNA): TGTGCCAGTACCGCCAAAACTTATGGCTACACCTTC. This sequence encodes CASTAKTYGYTF. The rearrangement links TRBV19 to TRBJ1-2; D gene unclear. The CDR3 is 12 residues long. Germline V gene data show CDR1 as LNHDA and CDR2 as SQIVND (reference sequence). V lost 7 bases, J lost 5 bases, and 11 bases lay in between.

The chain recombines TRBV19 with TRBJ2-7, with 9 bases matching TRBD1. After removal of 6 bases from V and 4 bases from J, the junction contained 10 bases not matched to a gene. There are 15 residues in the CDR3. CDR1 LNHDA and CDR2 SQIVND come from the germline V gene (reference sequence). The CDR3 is CASSSAPGQGYEQYF. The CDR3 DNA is TGTGCCAGTAGCTCTGCTCCGGGACAGGGTTACGAGCAGTACTTC.

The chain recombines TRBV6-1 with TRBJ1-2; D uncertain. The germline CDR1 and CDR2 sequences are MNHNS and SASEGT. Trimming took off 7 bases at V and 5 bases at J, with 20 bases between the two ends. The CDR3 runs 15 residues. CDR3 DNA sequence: TGTGCCAGCAACACTAGCCCGGGAGTTGAGTATGGCTACACCTTC. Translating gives CASNTSPGVEYGYTF.

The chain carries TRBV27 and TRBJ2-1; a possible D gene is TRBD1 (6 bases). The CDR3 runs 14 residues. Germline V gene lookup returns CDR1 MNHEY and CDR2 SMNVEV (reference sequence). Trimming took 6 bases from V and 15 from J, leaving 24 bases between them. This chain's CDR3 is CASSELNQGFAPFF. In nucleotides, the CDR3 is TGTGCCAGCAGCGAACTTAACCAGGGGTTTGCGCCGTTCTTC.

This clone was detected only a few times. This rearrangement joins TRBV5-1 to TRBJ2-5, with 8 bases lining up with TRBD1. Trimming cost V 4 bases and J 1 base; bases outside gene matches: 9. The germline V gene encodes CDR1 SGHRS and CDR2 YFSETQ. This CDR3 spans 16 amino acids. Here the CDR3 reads CASSLRTGIGQETQYF. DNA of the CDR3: TGCGCCAGCAGCCTGCGGACAGGGATCGGCCAAGAGACCCAGTACTTC. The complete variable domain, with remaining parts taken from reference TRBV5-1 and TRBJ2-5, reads KAGVTQTPRYLIKTRGQQVTLSCSPISGHRSVSWYQQTPGQGLQFLFEYFSETQRNKGNFPGRFSGRQFSNSRSEMNVSTLELGDSALYLCASSLRTGIGQETQYFGPGTRLLVL.